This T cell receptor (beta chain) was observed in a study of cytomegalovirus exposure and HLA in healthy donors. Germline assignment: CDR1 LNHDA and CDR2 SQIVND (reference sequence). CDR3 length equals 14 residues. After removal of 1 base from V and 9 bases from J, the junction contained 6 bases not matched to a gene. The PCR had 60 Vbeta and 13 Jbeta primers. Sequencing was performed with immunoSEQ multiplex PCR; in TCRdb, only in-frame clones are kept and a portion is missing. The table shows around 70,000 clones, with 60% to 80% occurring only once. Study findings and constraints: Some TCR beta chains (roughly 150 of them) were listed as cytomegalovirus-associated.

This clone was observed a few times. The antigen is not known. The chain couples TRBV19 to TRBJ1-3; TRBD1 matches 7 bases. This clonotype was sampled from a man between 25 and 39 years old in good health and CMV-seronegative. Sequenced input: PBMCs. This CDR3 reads CASSIAAGQSTIYF. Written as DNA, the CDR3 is TGTGCCAGTAGTATAGCGGCGGGACAGAGCACCATATATTTT. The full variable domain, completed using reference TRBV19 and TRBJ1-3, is DGGITQSPKYLFRKEGQNVTLSCEQNLNHDAMYWYRQDPGQGLRLIYYSQIVNDFQKGDIAEGYSVSREKKESFPLTVTSAQKNPTAFYLCASSIAAGQSTIYFGEGSWLTVV.